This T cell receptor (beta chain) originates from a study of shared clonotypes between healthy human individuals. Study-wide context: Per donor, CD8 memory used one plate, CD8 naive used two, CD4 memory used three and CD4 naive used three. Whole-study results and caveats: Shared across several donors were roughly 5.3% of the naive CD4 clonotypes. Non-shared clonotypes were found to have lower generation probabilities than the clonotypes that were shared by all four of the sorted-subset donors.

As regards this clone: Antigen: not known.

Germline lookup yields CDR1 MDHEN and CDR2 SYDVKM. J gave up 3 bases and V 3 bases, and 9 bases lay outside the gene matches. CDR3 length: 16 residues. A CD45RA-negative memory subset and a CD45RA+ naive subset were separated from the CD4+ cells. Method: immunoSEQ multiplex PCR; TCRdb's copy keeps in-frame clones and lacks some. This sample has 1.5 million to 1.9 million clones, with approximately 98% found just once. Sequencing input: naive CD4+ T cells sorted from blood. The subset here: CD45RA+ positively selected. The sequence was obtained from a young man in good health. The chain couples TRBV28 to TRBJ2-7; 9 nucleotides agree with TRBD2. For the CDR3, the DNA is TGTGCCAGCAGTTTCCCCTCGGCGGGAGGGGTCTACGAGCAGTACTTC. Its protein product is CASSFPSAGGVYEQYF.